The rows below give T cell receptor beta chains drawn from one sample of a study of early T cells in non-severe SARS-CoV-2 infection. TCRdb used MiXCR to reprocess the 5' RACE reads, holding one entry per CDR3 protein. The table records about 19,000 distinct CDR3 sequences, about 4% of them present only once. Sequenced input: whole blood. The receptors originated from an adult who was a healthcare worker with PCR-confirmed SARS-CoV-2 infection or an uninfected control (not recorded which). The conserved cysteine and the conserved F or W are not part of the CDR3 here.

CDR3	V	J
ASSRTTSSRDSRSYEQY	TRBV14	TRBJ2-7
ASSPSAASLSGANVLT	TRBV18	TRBJ2-6
ASSQEIPPYEQY	TRBV4-2	TRBJ2-7
SVGSQTNTGELF	TRBV29-1	TRBJ2-2
ASSLSGGINQPQH	TRBV7-2	TRBJ1-5
AWKWDTWSGGPNNYGYT	TRBV30	TRBJ1-2
ASSDQGPGAEAF	TRBV2	TRBJ1-1
ASSQGLEAF	TRBV4-3	TRBJ1-1
SGDVGSAEAF	TRBV20-1	TRBJ1-1
ASSPKTGVNTEAF	TRBV18	TRBJ1-1
ASSLAGRHGTEAF	TRBV7-9	TRBJ1-1
ASGGIYEQY	TRBV6-5	TRBJ2-7
ASSLEDLEQF	TRBV7-9	TRBJ2-1
ASSIRGLDEQF	TRBV11-3	TRBJ2-1
ASSWSIVDTQY	TRBV5-4	TRBJ2-3
ASSGGDKGLMNTEAF	TRBV13	TRBJ1-1
ASSLSGQGSRNEQF	TRBV11-3	TRBJ2-1
ASRTEAF	TRBV3-1	TRBJ1-1
ASTAKGYSGANVLT	TRBV19	TRBJ2-6
ASSSDLSGTGELF	TRBV7-3	TRBJ2-2
ASSIARPRGYGYT	TRBV19	TRBJ1-2
ASSLSTYAEPRNTEAF	TRBV5-1	TRBJ1-1
ASSRVERKETQY	TRBV7-9	TRBJ2-5
ASSLDRDSYNEQF	TRBV7-2	TRBJ2-1
SARNLLAGEVDTQY	TRBV20-1	TRBJ2-3
ASSYSSETQY	TRBV6-6	TRBJ2-5
ASSSTNAGESPLH	TRBV12-3/TRBV12-4	TRBJ1-6